The next 26 T cell receptor beta chains were all read from a single sample in a study of T cell repertoires in cytomegalovirus infection. MiXCR, run by TCRdb on the reads, gives a single entry per CDR3 protein. The data show 400,000 or so distinct CDR3 sequences, approximately 30% seen once. The specimen sequenced was PBMCs. These receptors were taken from a human donor in good health (CMV status not recorded). Some clones in this sample may be carry-over from other donors' samples.

This chain uses TRBV2 with TRBJ1-5, with D perhaps TRBD1 (5 bases). This CDR3 has 16 amino acids. Germline-derived CDR1 and CDR2 are SNHLY and FYNNEI. With 6 bases removed from V and 1 base from J, the gap between germline ends came to 16 bases. The CDR3 DNA sequence: TGTGCCAGCAGGGGACGAGGGGCCTACAGCAATCAGCCCCAGCATTTT. Its translation: CASRGRGAYSNQPQHF.

In this sample, this clonotype turned up a few times. The rearrangement links TRBV10-2 to TRBJ2-7; 8 bases line up with TRBD1. In germline, CDR1 is WSHSY, CDR2 SAAADI. This CDR3 has 15 amino acids. The junction had 11 bases not matched to a gene; V was cut back by 8 bases and J by 2 bases. The CDR3 bases are TGCGCCAGCCTCCAAGACAGGGGAACTGCCTACGAGCAGTACTTC. It codes for CASLQDRGTAYEQYF.

This clonotype occurred a few times. This chain connects TRBV2 to TRBJ1-2; 11 bases agree with TRBD1. CDR3 size: 14 residues. The junction had 5 bases not matched to a gene; V was cut back by 6 bases and J by 5 bases. Germline V gene data show CDR1 as SNHLY and CDR2 as FYNNEI. The CDR3: CASRGTGGEYGYTF. The CDR3 bases are TGTGCCAGCAGGGGGACAGGGGGAGAATATGGCTACACCTTC.

This clonotype was recorded many times. This chain uses TRBV4-3 with TRBJ2-1; 7 bases line up with TRBD2. The CDR3 sequence is 17 residues long. V was clipped by 0 bases and J by 4 bases; unmatched bases: 9. The V gene's germline CDR1 is LGHNA and CDR2 YSLEER. CDR3 DNA sequence: TGCGCCAGCAGCCAAGATCTCCAGGGAGGGGTTTACAATGAGCAGTTCTTC. Translated, it gives CASSQDLQGGVYNEQFF.

The J gene is TRBJ1-1, the V gene TRBV2, with unresolved D. The V end lost 7 bases, the J end lost 0 bases, and 6 bases lay between the germline ends. CDR3 length equals 12 residues. In germline, CDR1 is SNHLY, CDR2 FYNNEI. The CDR3 loop is CASTLLNTEAFF. The CDR3 bases are TGTGCCAGCACATTACTGAACACTGAAGCTTTCTTT.

The V and J genes are TRBV6-5 and TRBJ2-7; perhaps TRBD2 as D (6 bases). Germline CDR1 MNHEY, CDR2 SVGAGI. The CDR3 is made up of 13 amino acids. V was clipped by 2 bases and J by 3 bases, with 8 bases between them. The CDR3 loop is CASSYDGGYEQYF. The CDR3 region has the DNA TGTGCCAGCAGTTACGACGGGGGCTACGAGCAGTACTTC.

Of note for this clonotype: This could be a read error, since a much larger clone is one nucleotide away. The chain is built from TRBV6-5 and TRBJ2-7, with D hard to call. Germline V gene data show CDR1 as MNHEY and CDR2 as SVGAGI. The CDR3 consists of 15 residues. V gave up 6 bases and J gave up 0 bases, with 15 bases separating them. CDR3 DNA sequence: TGTGCCAGCAGCCCCGCCAGGCCGGCCTCCTACGAGCAGTACTTC. Translation gives CASSPARPASYEQYF.

The rearrangement uses TRBV6-5 and TRBJ1-2; D is undetermined. Deletions cut 5 bases from V and 4 bases from J, with 11 bases between. Looked up from germline, CDR1 is MNHEY and CDR2 is SVGAGI. The CDR3 spans 13 residues. As DNA, the CDR3 is TGTGCCAGCAGTCCTGCAGGATCCTATGGCTACACCTTC. It translates to CASSPAGSYGYTF.

The chain carries TRBV7-6 and TRBJ2-4; 10 bases agree with TRBD1. This CDR3 contains 14 residues. V lost 5 bases to trimming and J lost 7 bases; unmatched junction nucleotides: 5. Germline CDR1 SGHVS, CDR2 FNYEAQ. CDR3: CASSPGQGINIQYF. The CDR3 coding sequence is TGTGCCAGCAGCCCGGGACAGGGGATTAACATTCAGTACTTC.

In this sample, this clonotype turned up many times. V is TRBV11-2 and J is TRBJ1-1; D is uncertain. The V gene lost 6 bases and the J gene lost 2 bases, with 22 bases spanning the gap. The CDR3 runs 17 residues. Germline CDR1 reads SGHAT; CDR2 reads FQNNGV. CDR3 bases: TGTGCCAGCAGTCCCTCCCCTTTTCCTCCGGGCAACACTGAAGCTTTCTTT. Translating gives CASSPSPFPPGNTEAFF.

This chain connects TRBV28 to TRBJ1-5; a weak D match, TRBD1 (6 bases). Germline V gene data show CDR1 as MDHEN and CDR2 as SYDVKM. The CDR3 totals 13 residues. Trimming pared 4 bases from V and 5 bases from J, leaving 9 bases between. CDR3 DNA sequence: TGTGCCAGCAGTTCCCCAGGGGATCAGCCCCAGCATTTT. It yields the protein CASSSPGDQPQHF.

Comment on this clonotype: This sequence may be a read error, since a much larger clone differs from it by one base. The rearrangement joins TRBV7-2 to TRBJ2-7; D perhaps matches TRBD1 (6 bases). The ends were cut back, 4 bases at V and 1 base at J, with 11 bases in the middle. This CDR3 contains 14 residues. Germline CDR1 is SGHTA and CDR2 is FQGNSA. CDR3 in DNA: TGTGCCAGCAGCTCCGTGACAGGTTCCTACGAGCAGTACTTC. It specifies CASSSVTGSYEQYF.

The J gene is TRBJ2-5, the V gene TRBV4-3; 8 positions match TRBD1. With 1 base clipped from V and 5 bases from J, the junction kept 6 bases outside the gene matches. The CDR3 contains 15 residues. CDR1 is LGHNA and CDR2 is YSLEER in the germline V gene. This CDR3 is CASSQAQGAGETQYF. The CDR3 DNA reads as TGCGCCAGCAGCCAAGCGCAGGGGGCGGGGGAGACCCAGTACTTC.

Regarding this clonotype: Being one base from a much bigger clone, this may be a read error. This CDR3 fails to terminate in the conserved phenylalanine or tryptophan, so it likely reflects a read error. This chain uses TRBV4-3 with TRBJ1-2, with TRBD1 identical over 10 bases. The CDR3 is made up of 15 amino acids. Germline V gene sequence: CDR1 LGHNA, CDR2 YSLEER. With V trimmed by 1 base and J by 8 bases, 7 bases remained unmatched. The CDR3 is CASSQAGTGAWGYTL. CDR3 in DNA: TGCGCCAGCAGCCAAGCCGGGACAGGGGCTTGGGGCTACACCTTA.

This clonotype was counted only a few times. CDR3 coding DNA: TGTGCCAGCAGCCCCCAACAGAGGCCCCACACTGAAGCTTTCTTT. It encodes CASSPQQRPHTEAFF. The chain joins TRBV7-9 to TRBJ1-1; no reliable D call. Germline lookup yields CDR1 SEHNR and CDR2 FQNEAQ (reference sequence). V lost 5 bases, J lost 3 bases, and 16 bases lay in between. There are 15 residues in the CDR3.

To note about this clonotype: A much more abundant neighbour one base away suggests this may be a read error. The chain recombines TRBV7-6 with TRBJ2-1; D is ambiguous. The CDR3 loop spans 20 amino acids. Germline V lookup: CDR1 SGHVS, CDR2 FNYEAQ. DNA for the CDR3: TGTGCTTGCAGCTTAGCCTCTCATTCTTTGGGCATTGTGTCGTACAATGAGCAGTTCTTC. Amino acids: CACSLASHSLGIVSYNEQFF.

This clonotype turned up a few times. The chain employs TRBV29-1 and TRBJ2-3; D ambiguous. Germline V CDR1 and CDR2: SQVTM, ANQGSEA. V was shortened by 7 bases and J by 3 bases, with 8 bases between the two germline ends. The CDR3 runs to 11 residues. CDR3: CSALQTDTQYF. As DNA, the CDR3 is TGCAGCGCATTACAGACAGATACGCAGTATTTT.

Remarks on this clonotype: It may be a read error: a sequence one base away is much more abundant. The chain is built from TRBV7-2 and TRBJ1-1; D gene ambiguous. CDR3 size: 12 residues. Between the trimmed V and J ends, which lost 8 bases and 8 bases, there was a span of 15 bases. Germline V CDR1 and CDR2: SGHTA, FQGNSA. The CDR3 region has the DNA TGTGCCAGCGGCTCGGAGTACGGGGAAGCTTTCTTT. Translation gives CASGSEYGEAFF.

This clonotype has more than one count but fewer than ten. The chain uses TRBV14 and TRBJ1-4, with TRBD1 identical over 8 bases. This CDR3 has 17 residues. The junction had 12 bases not matched to a gene; V was cut back by 1 base and J by 8 bases. CDR1 SGHDN and CDR2 FVKESK come from the germline V gene. The CDR3 spells CASSQAPWTGFEEKLFF. DNA of the CDR3: TGTGCCAGCAGCCAAGCACCATGGACAGGGTTTGAGGAAAAACTGTTTTTT.

CDR3: CASSLVTGASTDTQYF. The DNA of the CDR3 is TGTGCCAGCAGCTTGGTAACGGGGGCAAGCACAGATACGCAGTATTTT. V is TRBV5-4 and J is TRBJ2-3; D possibly matches TRBD1 or TRBD2 (6 bases each). Trimming stripped 0 bases from V and 0 bases from J, with 11 bases between. Germline values: CDR1 SGHNT, CDR2 YYREEE (reference sequence). This CDR3 contains 16 residues.

As to this clonotype: The CDR3 does not close with the conserved phenylalanine or tryptophan, likely indicating a read error. J is TRBJ2-1 and V is TRBV5-1; D uncertain. V was trimmed by 0 bases and J by 0 bases, leaving 10 bases between them. Looked up from germline, CDR1 is SGHRS and CDR2 is YFSETQ. This CDR3 contains 16 residues. CDR3 DNA sequence: TGCGCCAGCAGCTTGGGACTTCCCAGCTCCTACAATGAGCAGTTCTTA. It is translated as CASSLGLPSSYNEQFL.

The chain joins TRBV20-1 to TRBJ1-5; D gene ambiguous. V gave up 0 bases and J gave up 7 bases, with 4 bases separating them. The CDR3 consists of 11 residues. Germline CDR1 and CDR2: DFQATT and SNEGSKA (reference sequence). The DNA of the CDR3 is TGCAGTGCTAGAGATGGCCAGCCCCAGCATTTT. It is translated as CSARDGQPQHF.

This clonotype was counted between two and nine times. CDR3 nucleotide sequence: TGTGCCAGTAGTGGTACAGGGCCGCATGAAGGGACCTACGAGCAGTACTTC. Its translation is CASSGTGPHEGTYEQYF. The V call is TRBV6-6, the J call TRBJ2-7; D is possibly TRBD1 (6 bases). Germline CDR1 is MNHNY and CDR2 is SVGAGI (reference sequence). Trimming stripped 9 bases from V and 2 bases from J, with 26 bases between. The CDR3 is made up of 17 amino acids.

The sample holds a few counts of this clonotype. The genes are TRBV6-2 or TRBV6-3 and TRBJ2-3, with 8 nucleotides matching TRBD1. The CDR3 spans 15 residues. In germline, CDR1 is MNHEY, CDR2 SVGEGT. V was clipped by 6 bases and J by 4 bases; unmatched bases: 9. CDR3 in DNA: TGTGCCAGCAGCCGACGGACAGGGTCCGCAGATACGCAGTATTTT. Its translation: CASSRRTGSADTQYF.

V gene TRBV2 combines with J gene TRBJ2-1, with TRBD2 identical over 12 bases. J lost 5 bases, V lost 1 base, and 6 bases had no gene match. CDR3 length: 17 amino acids. Germline CDR1 and CDR2: SNHLY and FYNNEI. CDR3 sequence (DNA): TGTGCCAGCAGTGAAGTACTAGCGGGGGGCCAAGACAATGAGCAGTTCTTC. Its translation: CASSEVLAGGQDNEQFF.

The chain recombines TRBV6-2 or TRBV6-3 with TRBJ2-3; 8 nucleotides line up with TRBD2. The CDR3 extends over 15 amino acids. J was trimmed by 2 bases and V by 2 bases; bases with no gene match: 3. Looked up from germline, CDR1 is MNHEY and CDR2 is SVGEGT. The CDR3 coding sequence is TGTGCCAGCAGTTACCAGCGGGGGCTCACAGATACGCAGTATTTT. This encodes CASSYQRGLTDTQYF.